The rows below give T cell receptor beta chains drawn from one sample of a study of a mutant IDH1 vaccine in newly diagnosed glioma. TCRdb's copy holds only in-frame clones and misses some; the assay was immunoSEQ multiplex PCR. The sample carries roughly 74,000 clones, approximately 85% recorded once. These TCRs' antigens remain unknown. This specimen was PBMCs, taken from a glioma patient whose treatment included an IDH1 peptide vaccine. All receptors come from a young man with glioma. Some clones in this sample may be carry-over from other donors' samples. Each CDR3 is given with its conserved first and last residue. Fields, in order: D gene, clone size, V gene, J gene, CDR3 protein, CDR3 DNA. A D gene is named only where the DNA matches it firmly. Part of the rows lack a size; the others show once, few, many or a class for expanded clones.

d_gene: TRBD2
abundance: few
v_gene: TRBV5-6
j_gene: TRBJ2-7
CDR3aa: CASRISGSVSYEQYF
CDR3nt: TGTGCCAGCAGGATTAGCGGGAGTGTCTCCTACGAGCAGTACTTC

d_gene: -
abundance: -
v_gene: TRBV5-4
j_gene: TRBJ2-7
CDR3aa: CASSLAVRGEQYF
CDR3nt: TGTGCCAGCAGCTTGGCGGTCCGAGGGGAGCAGTACTTC

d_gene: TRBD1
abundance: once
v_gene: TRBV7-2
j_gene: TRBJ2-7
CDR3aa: CASSTTGGIIYEQYF
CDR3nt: TGTGCCAGCAGCACGACAGGGGGCATCATCTACGAGCAGTACTTC

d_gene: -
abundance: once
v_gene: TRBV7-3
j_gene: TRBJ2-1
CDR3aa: CASSLNRQQEQFF
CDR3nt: TGTGCCAGCAGCTTAAACCGGCAGCAAGAGCAGTTCTTC

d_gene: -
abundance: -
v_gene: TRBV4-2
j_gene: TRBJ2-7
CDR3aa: CASSQGSVNSYEQYF
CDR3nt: TGTGCCAGCAGCCAAGGGTCAGTAAATTCCTACGAGCAGTACTTC

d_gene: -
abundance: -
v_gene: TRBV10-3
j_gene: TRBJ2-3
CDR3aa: CAISEDGGDTDTQYF
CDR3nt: TGTGCCATCAGTGAGGACGGAGGGGACACAGATACGCAGTATTTT

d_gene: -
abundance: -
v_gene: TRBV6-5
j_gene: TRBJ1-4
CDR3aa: CASSYSAGKEKLFF
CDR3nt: TGTGCCAGCAGTTACTCCGCAGGGAAGGAAAAACTGTTTTTT

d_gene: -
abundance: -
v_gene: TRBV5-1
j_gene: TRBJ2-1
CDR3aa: CASSLDQPTYNEQFF
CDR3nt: TGCGCCAGCAGCTTGGACCAGCCTACATACAATGAGCAGTTCTTC

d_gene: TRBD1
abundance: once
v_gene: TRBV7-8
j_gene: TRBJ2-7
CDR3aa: CASRRNGQGGHEQYF
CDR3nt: TGTGCCAGCAGACGTAACGGACAGGGGGGACACGAGCAGTACTTC

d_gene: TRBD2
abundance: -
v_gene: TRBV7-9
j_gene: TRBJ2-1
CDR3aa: CASSLELAGYNEQFF
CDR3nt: TGTGCCAGCAGCTTAGAACTAGCGGGATACAATGAGCAGTTCTTC

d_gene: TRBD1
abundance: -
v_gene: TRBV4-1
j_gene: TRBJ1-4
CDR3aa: CASSQVGQGGEKLFF
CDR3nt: TGCGCCAGCAGCCAAGTTGGACAGGGCGGCGAAAAACTGTTTTTT

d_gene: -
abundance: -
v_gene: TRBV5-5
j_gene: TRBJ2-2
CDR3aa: CASSLGRANTGELFF
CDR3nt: TGTGCCAGCAGCTTGGGCAGAGCGAACACCGGGGAGCTGTTTTTT

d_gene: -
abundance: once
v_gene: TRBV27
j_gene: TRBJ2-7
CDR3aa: CASSFGVSYEQYF
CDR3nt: TGTGCCAGCAGTTTCGGCGTCTCCTACGAGCAGTACTTC

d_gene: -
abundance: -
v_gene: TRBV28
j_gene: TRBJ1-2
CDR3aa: CASSFLQNYGYTF
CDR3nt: TGTGCCAGCAGTTTTCTACAGAACTATGGCTACACCTTC

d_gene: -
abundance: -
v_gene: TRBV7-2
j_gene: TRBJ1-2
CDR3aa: CASSYRGGTYGYTF
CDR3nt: TGTGCCAGCAGTTATCGAGGGGGTACCTATGGCTACACCTTC

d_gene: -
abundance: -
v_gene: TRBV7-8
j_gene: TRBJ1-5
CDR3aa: CASSTLDQPQHF
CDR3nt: TGTGCCAGCAGCACTCTCGATCAGCCCCAGCATTTT

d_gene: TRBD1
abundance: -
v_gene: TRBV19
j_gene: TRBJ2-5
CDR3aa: CASSPIGTVQETQYF
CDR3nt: TGTGCCAGTAGTCCCATCGGGACAGTTCAAGAGACCCAGTACTTC

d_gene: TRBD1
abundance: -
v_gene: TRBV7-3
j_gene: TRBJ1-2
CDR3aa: CASSLMSTGGGGYTF
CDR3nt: TGTGCCAGCAGCTTAATGTCGACAGGGGGTGGCGGCTACACCTTC

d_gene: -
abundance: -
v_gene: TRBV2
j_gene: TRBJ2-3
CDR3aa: CASSEASSGWGDTQYF
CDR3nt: TGTGCCAGCAGTGAAGCGAGTTCTGGCTGGGGAGATACGCAGTATTTT

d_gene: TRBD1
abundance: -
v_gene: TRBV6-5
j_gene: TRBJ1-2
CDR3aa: CASSRDRGGNYGYTF
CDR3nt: TGTGCCAGCAGTCGTGACAGGGGAGGGAACTATGGCTACACCTTC

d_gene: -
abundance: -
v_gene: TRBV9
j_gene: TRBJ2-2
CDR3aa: CASSDKGHITGELFF
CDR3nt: TGTGCCAGCAGCGACAAGGGACACATAACCGGGGAGCTGTTTTTT

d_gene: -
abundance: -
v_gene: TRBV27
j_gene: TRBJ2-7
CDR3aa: CASSYSGTGEQYF
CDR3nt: TGTGCCAGCAGTTACAGCGGAACGGGAGAGCAGTACTTC

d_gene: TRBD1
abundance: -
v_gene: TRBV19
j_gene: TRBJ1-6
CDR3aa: CASSMPGTDEADYNSPLHF
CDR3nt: TGTGCCAGTAGTATGCCCGGGACAGACGAAGCCGACTATAATTCACCCCTCCACTTT

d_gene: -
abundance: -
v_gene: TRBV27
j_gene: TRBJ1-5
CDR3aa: CASSPPGDHQPQHF
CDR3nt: TGTGCCAGCAGCCCCCCAGGGGACCATCAGCCCCAGCATTTT

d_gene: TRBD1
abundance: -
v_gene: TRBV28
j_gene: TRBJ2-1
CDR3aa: CASSPNRGISWNEQFF
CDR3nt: TGTGCCAGCAGTCCGAACAGGGGGATTTCGTGGAATGAGCAGTTCTTC

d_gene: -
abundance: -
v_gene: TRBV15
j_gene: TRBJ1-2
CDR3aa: CATSRDRGSFGHGYTF
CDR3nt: TGTGCCACCAGCAGAGATCGGGGATCCTTCGGGCATGGCTACACCTTC